Reported below is one T cell receptor beta chain. The CDR3 spans 15 residues. The germline V and J ends were trimmed by 8 bases and 0 bases, with 16 bases remaining between them. The germline V gene encodes CDR1 MNHEY and CDR2 SVGAGI. The data were taken from a study of technical replicates of blood from a handful of donors. The protocol was immunoSEQ multiplex PCR, while the TCRdb copy is restricted to in-frame clones and leaves out a portion. The sample carries 60,000 to 90,000 clones, nearly 97% recorded once. The sequence derives from a human donor in good health. The sample comprised T cells isolated from PBMCs. The chain carries TRBV6-5 and TRBJ1-1, with a weak D call TRBD1 (5 bases). The CDR3 protein is CASHDSAGMNTEAFF. The CDR3 region has the DNA TGTGCCAGCCACGATTCGGCAGGGATGAACACTGAAGCTTTCTTT.